Below, one T cell receptor (beta chain) is given with its context. This specimen comes from a study of shared clonotypes between healthy human individuals. Amplification in unsorted PBMC replicate PCRs started from roughly 330 ng DNA, which equals roughly 27,000 T cell genomes. Repertoires were generated with immunoSEQ multiplex PCR, while TCRdb's copy carries only in-frame clones and drops some. The sample carries around 430,000 clones, roughly three quarters recorded once. The V and J ends lost 4 bases and 8 bases, in that order; junction bases with no gene match: 11. The CDR3 is 18 residues long. Germline assignment: CDR1 LGHNA and CDR2 YNFKEQ.

V gene TRBV4-2 combines with J gene TRBJ2-1, with TRBD2 matching over 16 bases. The sequence came from a woman aged 40 to 55 in good health. Some clones in this sample may be carry-over from other donors' samples. The sample was PBMCs. CDR3 protein: CASSLPGLAGGGIHEQFF. The DNA for the CDR3 is TGTGCCAGCAGCCTCCCGGGACTAGCGGGAGGGGGAATACATGAGCAGTTCTTC.